The rows below give T cell receptor beta chains drawn from one sample of a study of beta chain features in type 1 diabetes. Sequencing was performed with immunoSEQ multiplex PCR; in TCRdb, only in-frame clones are kept and a portion is missing. The sample gives hundreds of thousands of clones, 7.5% to 9% of which show up once; roughly 0.44% is in the top ten. The sequenced sample consisted of central memory CD4+ T cells from blood. These receptors were taken from a woman younger than 35 in good health. CDR3s include the opening cysteine and the closing phenylalanine or tryptophan. The D gene is left open where the match is weak. Size tells how often a clone was seen (once, few, many) or the class of an expanded clone, and some rows leave it out.

V: TRBV29-1; D: .; J: TRBJ2-1; size: .; DNA: TGCAGCGTTGTCCTAGCCAATGAGCAGTTCTTC; CDR3: CSVVLANEQFF
V: TRBV7-8; D: .; J: TRBJ1-2; size: many; DNA: TGTGCCAGCAGCTTAGGGGGCATTAACTATGGCTACACCTTC; CDR3: CASSLGGINYGYTF
V: TRBV7-9; D: .; J: TRBJ2-5; size: .; DNA: TGTGCCAGCAGCTTTTTCGAAGAGACCCAGTACTTC; CDR3: CASSFFEETQYF
V: TRBV18; D: .; J: TRBJ1-1; size: .; DNA: TGTGCCAGCTCACCTATTCACGGAACTGAAGCTTTCTTT; CDR3: CASSPIHGTEAFF
V: TRBV5-6; D: .; J: TRBJ2-3; size: .; DNA: TGTGCCAGCAGCTTGGTAGTCAACACAGATACGCAGTATTTT; CDR3: CASSLVVNTDTQYF
V: TRBV5-1; D: .; J: TRBJ2-5; size: .; DNA: TGCGCCAGCAGCTTAGGGGCCACTAGGGAGACCCAGTACTTC; CDR3: CASSLGATRETQYF
V: TRBV7-2; D: .; J: TRBJ2-5; size: .; DNA: TGTGCCAGCAGTGTACAAGAGACCCAGTACTTC; CDR3: CASSVQETQYF
V: TRBV7-2; D: TRBD1; J: TRBJ2-7; size: few; DNA: TGTGCCAGCAGATTAGACAGGGGTCGCTACGAGCAGTACTTC; CDR3: CASRLDRGRYEQYF
V: TRBV28; D: TRBD1; J: TRBJ1-1; size: many; DNA: TGTGCCAGCACCTCGACCGGGACAGGGAGCACTGAAGCTTTCTTT; CDR3: CASTSTGTGSTEAFF
V: TRBV28; D: .; J: TRBJ2-5; size: many; DNA: TGTGCCAGCAGTTCAGGGACCGGACGCGGGACCCAGTACTTC; CDR3: CASSSGTGRGTQYF
V: TRBV27; D: .; J: TRBJ2-2; size: few; DNA: TGTGCCAGCAGCAAGACCGGGACTCACACCGGGGAGCTGTTTTTT; CDR3: CASSKTGTHTGELFF
V: TRBV18; D: TRBD2; J: TRBJ2-1; size: few; DNA: TGTGCCAGCTCACGACTAGCGGGTAACAATGAGCAGTTCTTC; CDR3: CASSRLAGNNEQFF
V: TRBV27; D: .; J: TRBJ2-7; size: .; DNA: TGTGCCAGGAGGGCACGGTACAGGGCTTTCTACGAGCAGTACTTC; CDR3: CARRARYRAFYEQYF
V: TRBV4-1; D: .; J: TRBJ2-1; size: many; DNA: TGCGCCAGCAGCCAAGAACGTGGACGACTAAGGAATGAGCAGTTCTTC; CDR3: CASSQERGRLRNEQFF
V: TRBV28; D: .; J: TRBJ1-5; size: few; DNA: TGTGCCAGCGGACTCCTAAATCAGCCCCAGCATTTT; CDR3: CASGLLNQPQHF
V: TRBV6-6; D: TRBD1; J: TRBJ1-1; size: .; DNA: TGTGCCAGCAGGCCGGGACAGCAAAACACTGAAGCTTTCTTT; CDR3: CASRPGQQNTEAFF
V: TRBV14; D: TRBD1; J: TRBJ2-5; size: few; DNA: TGTGCCAGCAGCAAGTTAGGACAGGGGACCGTACAAGAGACCCAGTACTTC; CDR3: CASSKLGQGTVQETQYF
V: TRBV11-2; D: .; J: TRBJ2-7; size: few; DNA: TGTGCCAGCAGCTTACTTATGGACAAGGACCCCTACGAGCAGTACTTC; CDR3: CASSLLMDKDPYEQYF
V: TRBV28; D: .; J: TRBJ2-7; size: .; DNA: TGTGCCAGCAGCACGGGACCGTTTGAGCAGTACTTC; CDR3: CASSTGPFEQYF
V: TRBV18; D: .; J: TRBJ2-7; size: .; DNA: TGTGCCAGCTCACCCTCCGGAGCTGCCCAGAGCTACTACGAGCAGTACTTC; CDR3: CASSPSGAAQSYYEQYF
V: TRBV11-2; D: .; J: TRBJ2-2; size: few; DNA: TGTGCCAGCAAAAGAGACGCGGGTAACACCGGGGAGCTGTTTTTT; CDR3: CASKRDAGNTGELFF
V: TRBV9; D: TRBD2; J: TRBJ2-2; size: many; DNA: TGTGCCAGCAGCACTAGCGGGAACACCGGGGAGCTGTTTTTT; CDR3: CASSTSGNTGELFF
V: TRBV7-9; D: TRBD1; J: TRBJ2-4; size: many; DNA: TGTGCCAGCAGCTCTTACCGGGACAGTAAAAACATTCAGTACTTC; CDR3: CASSSYRDSKNIQYF
V: TRBV4-3; D: TRBD2; J: TRBJ2-1; size: few; DNA: TGCGCCAGCAGCCAAGATTCTCCGGGACTAGCGGGCTACAATGAGCAGTTCTTC; CDR3: CASSQDSPGLAGYNEQFF
V: TRBV27; D: .; J: TRBJ2-7; size: .; DNA: TGTGCCAGCAGTTGCGACATTATCGACTACGAGCAGTACTTC; CDR3: CASSCDIIDYEQYF
V: TRBV5-6; D: .; J: TRBJ1-2; size: .; DNA: TGTGCCAGCAGCCCAGGGGCAGAATATGGCTACACCTTC; CDR3: CASSPGAEYGYTF
V: TRBV19; D: .; J: TRBJ1-2; size: .; DNA: TGTGCCAGTACCTCTCTTGACAGTGTGCGAGGCACCTTC; CDR3: CASTSLDSVRGTF
V: TRBV7-2; D: TRBD2; J: TRBJ2-3; size: few; DNA: TGTGCCAGCAGCCTGTCGGGAGGGGCAGATACGCAGTATTTT; CDR3: CASSLSGGADTQYF
V: TRBV7-2; D: .; J: TRBJ2-7; size: many; DNA: TGTGCCAGCAGCCCAGTGGTCGTCAGGTACTACGAGCAGTACTTC; CDR3: CASSPVVVRYYEQYF
V: TRBV18; D: TRBD2; J: TRBJ2-1; size: few; DNA: TGTGCCAGCTCACCAAATAGAGCGGGGGGATCCTACAATGAGCAGTTCTTC; CDR3: CASSPNRAGGSYNEQFF
V: TRBV4-2; D: TRBD1; J: TRBJ1-3; size: .; DNA: TGTGCCAGCAGCCAAGATCGAAGGGACAGCATTGGAAACACCATATATTTT; CDR3: CASSQDRRDSIGNTIYF
V: TRBV28; D: .; J: TRBJ2-1; size: many; DNA: TGTGCCAGCATCGAAGACTCATACAATGAGCAGTTCTTC; CDR3: CASIEDSYNEQFF
V: TRBV10-3; D: .; J: TRBJ2-7; size: .; DNA: TGTGCCATCAGCGGACAGTCCTACGAGCAGTACTTC; CDR3: CAISGQSYEQYF
V: TRBV11-2; D: .; J: TRBJ1-1; size: .; DNA: TGTGCCAGCAGCTTAGATCCGGCAGTAAACACTGAAGCTTTCTTT; CDR3: CASSLDPAVNTEAFF
V: TRBV7-9; D: .; J: TRBJ1-4; size: many; DNA: TGTGCCAGCAGCCACGCCACCAGGGGAGGCACTAATGAAAAACTGTTTTTT; CDR3: CASSHATRGGTNEKLFF
V: TRBV7-2; D: .; J: TRBJ2-5; size: few; DNA: TGTGCCAGCAGCTTAGTCGGGGGCAGGAAAGAGACCCAGTACTTC; CDR3: CASSLVGGRKETQYF
V: TRBV4-3; D: TRBD2; J: TRBJ2-3; size: many; DNA: TGCGCCAGCAGCCAAGGTCCTAGCGGATACACAGATACGCAGTATTTT; CDR3: CASSQGPSGYTDTQYF
V: TRBV5-6; D: .; J: TRBJ2-2; size: .; DNA: TGTGCCAGCAGCCTCGGGGGAGCGAACACCGGGGAGCTGTTTTTT; CDR3: CASSLGGANTGELFF
V: TRBV2; D: TRBD2; J: TRBJ2-5; size: few; DNA: TGTGCCAGCAGTATAGGACTAGCGGCGCAAGAGACCCAGTACTTC; CDR3: CASSIGLAAQETQYF
V: TRBV18; D: .; J: TRBJ2-1; size: .; DNA: TGTGCCAGCTCACCATTCACCGGTGGCACGTACAATGAGCAGTTCTTC; CDR3: CASSPFTGGTYNEQFF
V: TRBV6-1; D: .; J: TRBJ2-7; size: .; DNA: TGTGCCAGCATGTGGTCTCGGGGGTCAGCCTACGAGCAGTACTTC; CDR3: CASMWSRGSAYEQYF
V: TRBV7-8; D: .; J: TRBJ2-2; size: .; DNA: TGTGCCAGCAGCACCCAACTAGTCCACGGGGAGCTGTTTTTT; CDR3: CASSTQLVHGELFF
V: TRBV7-9; D: TRBD2; J: TRBJ2-2; size: many; DNA: TGTGCCAGCAGCCGACTAGCGGGAAACACCGGGGAGCTGTTTTTT; CDR3: CASSRLAGNTGELFF
V: TRBV19; D: TRBD1; J: TRBJ2-2; size: few; DNA: TGTGCCAGTAGTATGATCTCGGGGACAGTCACCGGGGAGCTGTTTTTT; CDR3: CASSMISGTVTGELFF
V: TRBV10-2; D: .; J: TRBJ2-2; size: .; DNA: TGCGCCAGCTGCAAGGGAAGCACCGGGGAGCTGTTTTTT; CDR3: CASCKGSTGELFF
V: TRBV18; D: .; J: TRBJ2-1; size: .; DNA: TGTGCCAGCTCACCGGGAGACAGTCAGTACAATGAGCAGTTCTTC; CDR3: CASSPGDSQYNEQFF
V: TRBV20-1; D: .; J: TRBJ1-2; size: few; DNA: TGCAGTGTTTATCCGGGGGTTGGCTACACCTTC; CDR3: CSVYPGVGYTF
V: TRBV4-3; D: .; J: TRBJ2-6; size: .; DNA: TGCGCCAGCAGCCAAGAACTTACAGGGACTGGGGCCAACGTCCTGACTTTC; CDR3: CASSQELTGTGANVLTF
V: TRBV27; D: .; J: TRBJ2-1; size: .; DNA: TGTGCCAGCAGTTCCGGCACCAGCGGGTATTACAATGAGCAGTTCTTC; CDR3: CASSSGTSGYYNEQFF
V: TRBV6-5; D: .; J: TRBJ2-3; size: few; DNA: TGTGCCAGCAGTTACGTAGAATCAGCTACGCAGTATTTT; CDR3: CASSYVESATQYF
V: TRBV7-3; D: .; J: TRBJ1-1; size: .; DNA: TGTGCCAGCAGCCTAAACAGGGACCACACTGAAGCTTTCTTT; CDR3: CASSLNRDHTEAFF
V: TRBV7-2; D: .; J: TRBJ2-3; size: .; DNA: TGTGCCAGCAGCCCGTTTAGTCAAATCACAGATACGCAGTATTTT; CDR3: CASSPFSQITDTQYF
V: TRBV5-8; D: .; J: TRBJ2-1; size: many; DNA: TGTGCCAGCAGCTTGCAACTAGAGCAGTTCTTC; CDR3: CASSLQLEQFF